A single sample is the source of the 23 T cell receptor beta chains below, sequenced in a study of graft-versus-host responses after intestinal transplantation. Profiling relied on immunoSEQ multiplex PCR, and the TCRdb table lists in-frame clones only, not all of them. The sample lists approximately 24,000 clones, roughly nine tenths occurring once. The sample here was PBMCs, taken about 41 days after intestinal transplant. The origin of the receptors is a human patient who received an intestinal transplant, so some T cells may come from the graft donor.

The chain joins TRBV30 to TRBJ1-3, with a tentative D call TRBD1 (5 bases). The germline V gene encodes CDR1 GTSNPN and CDR2 SVGIG (reference sequence). V lost 3 bases to trimming and J lost 7 bases, with 10 bases between them. The CDR3 extends over 12 amino acids. This chain's CDR3 is CAWRGDGNTIYF. CDR3 DNA sequence: TGTGCCTGGAGGGGGGACGGGAACACCATATATTTT.

The gene calls are TRBV7-2 and TRBJ2-1; D possibly corresponds to TRBD2 (6 bases). CDR3 length: 18 residues. Trimming took 2 bases from V and 5 from J, leaving 22 bases between them. Germline lookup yields CDR1 SGHTA and CDR2 FQGNSA. This CDR3 is CASSLKLAGWALNNEQFF. CDR3 DNA sequence: TGTGCCAGCAGCTTAAAGTTGGCGGGATGGGCCTTAAACAATGAGCAGTTCTTC.

The chain couples TRBV4-1 to TRBJ1-1; 7 nucleotides line up with TRBD1. This CDR3 region has 15 residues. V dropped 2 bases and J dropped 3; count of bases not matched to a gene: 6. In germline, CDR1 is MGHRA, CDR2 YSYEKL. DNA for the CDR3: TGCGCCAGCAGCCAACACCTCCAGGGGGACACTGAAGCTTTCTTT. This codes for CASSQHLQGDTEAFF.

The chain couples TRBV5-6 to TRBJ2-1; 8 bases map to TRBD2. CDR3 length: 12 amino acids. V shed 4 bases and J 15 bases; nucleotides not matched to a gene: 9. Per the germline V gene, CDR1 is SGHDT and CDR2 is YYEEEE. The CDR3 nucleotides read TGTGCCAGCAGCCCCGGAGCGGGAGCTCCGTTCTTC. Translated: CASSPGAGAPFF.

This clone came up once. This sequence joins TRBV4-1 and TRBJ2-6; 9 nucleotides align to TRBD1. Unmatched junction bases numbered 11, after V lost 4 bases and J lost 4 bases. Germline V gives CDR1 MGHRA, CDR2 YSYEKL. CDR3 length: 18 amino acids. The CDR3 coding sequence is TGCGCCAGCAGCCCTACCGGGACAGGGCCTCGAGGGGCCAACGTCCTGACTTTC. It specifies CASSPTGTGPRGANVLTF.

This clone came up once. This chain uses TRBV19 with TRBJ1-3; D remains unclear. This CDR3 comprises 14 residues. Deletions cut 7 bases from V and 1 base from J, with 11 bases between. Looked up from germline, CDR1 is LNHDA and CDR2 is SQIVND (reference sequence). The CDR3 DNA is TGTGCCAGTACGAAGTTCGGATCTGGAAACACCATATATTTT. Its translation is CASTKFGSGNTIYF.

The chain couples TRBV7-2 to TRBJ2-5; tentatively, D is TRBD1 (6 bases). Looked up from germline, CDR1 is SGHTA and CDR2 is FQGNSA. The CDR3 runs to 13 residues. Trimming took off 4 bases at V and 5 bases at J, with 11 bases between the two ends. In nucleotides, the CDR3 is TGTGCCAGCAGCTCCTACAGGGTGGAGACCCAGTACTTC. Its translation: CASSSYRVETQYF.

The chain has TRBV28 and TRBJ2-2; TRBD2 agrees at 9 bases. There are 14 residues in the CDR3. V lost 7 bases, J lost 7 bases, and 7 bases stayed unmatched. Germline-derived CDR1 and CDR2 are MDHEN and SYDVKM. The CDR3 spells CASTPLAGYGELFF. In DNA, the CDR3 is TGTGCCAGCACTCCGCTAGCGGGATACGGGGAGCTGTTTTTT.

J is TRBJ1-2 and V is TRBV27; D gene unclear. Trimming removed 5 bases from V and 5 bases from J, with 18 bases in between. The CDR3 covers 15 residues. Germline V gene lookup returns CDR1 MNHEY and CDR2 SMNVEV (reference sequence). CDR3 amino acids: CASSVGPRVSYGYTF. The CDR3 DNA follows: TGTGCCAGCAGTGTCGGGCCTCGGGTATCTTATGGCTACACCTTC.

The chain uses TRBV6-6 and TRBJ2-5; a possible D gene is TRBD2 (5 bases). Per germline, CDR1 MNHNY and CDR2 SVGAGI (reference sequence). The CDR3 runs 12 residues. Trimming left V 11 bases short and J 2 bases short, with 12 bases between. The CDR3 loop is CASSRGQETQYF. The CDR3 DNA reads TGTGCCTCAAGTAGAGGGCAAGAGACCCAGTACTTC.

This rearrangement joins TRBV28 to TRBJ2-5, with no clear D. The J call is doubtful: the DNA matches TRBJ2-7 better. Germline-derived CDR1 and CDR2 are MDHEN and SYDVKM. The CDR3 has 15 amino acids. CDR3 loop: CASSLLWTHPYEQYF. In nucleotides, the CDR3 is TGTGCCAGCAGTCTCCTGTGGACGCATCCCTACGAGCAGTACTTC.

The chain is built from TRBV11-3 and TRBJ2-5, with a weak D call TRBD1 (5 bases). Trimming shortened V by 1 base and J by 4 bases, and 7 bases separated the two germline ends. CDR3 length: 13 residues. Germline loops: CDR1 SGHNT, CDR2 YENEEA. In DNA form, the CDR3 reads TGTGCCAGCAGCTTAGTAAGGGGAGAGACCCAGTACTTC. Translated, it gives CASSLVRGETQYF.

V gene TRBV27 combines with J gene TRBJ2-3; TRBD2 agrees at 14 bases. The V gene's germline CDR1 is MNHEY and CDR2 SMNVEV (reference sequence). With 4 bases clipped from V and 6 bases from J, the junction kept 9 bases outside the gene matches. CDR3 length equals 17 residues. This CDR3 is CASSWRLAGGPRDTQYF. In DNA, the CDR3 is TGTGCCAGCAGTTGGCGACTAGCGGGAGGGCCTAGGGATACGCAGTATTTT.

The chain combines TRBV11-2 with TRBJ2-1; the match to TRBD2 covers 9 bases. The CDR3 is 17 amino acids. The V and J ends lost 6 bases and 5 bases, in that order; junction bases with no gene match: 14. The germline CDR1 and CDR2 sequences are SGHAT and FQNNGV. The CDR3: CASSRALSGRLNNEQFF. The CDR3 DNA reads as TGTGCCAGCAGTCGTGCTCTTAGCGGGAGATTAAACAATGAGCAGTTCTTC.

This sequence joins TRBV5-1 and TRBJ1-1; the D gene is possibly TRBD1 (6 bases). The CDR3 contains 15 residues. V lost 2 bases and J 5 bases, leaving 16 bases between the germline ends. From germline, CDR1 is SGHRS and CDR2 YFSETQ. For the CDR3, the DNA is TGCGCCAGCAGCTTTCGACAGGCGCGCTCGACTGAAGCTTTCTTT. Encoded protein: CASSFRQARSTEAFF.

This clone has a handful of counts. This chain connects TRBV9 to TRBJ1-2, with TRBD1 as a possible D gene (5 bases). Germline CDR1 is SGDLS and CDR2 is YYNGEE. V was cut by 0 bases and J by 5 bases, with 8 bases left in between. The CDR3 spans 13 residues. Here the CDR3 DNA reads TGTGCCAGCAGCGTAGGGGGGGATTATGGCTACACCTTC. It translates to CASSVGGDYGYTF.

As concerns this clone: Relative to the germline gene, one junction end is altered; a read error may explain this. Within the sample, other DNA sequences also encode this same CDR3. The chain carries TRBV10-3 and TRBJ2-7, with a weak D call TRBD1 (6 bases). Germline assignment: CDR1 ENHRY and CDR2 SYGVKD. CDR3 size: 15 residues. In DNA, the CDR3 is TGTGCCATCAGCCGAGGACAGAGCCACTTCTACGAACAGTACTTC. This codes for CAISRGQSHFYEQYF.

This chain uses TRBV13 with TRBJ1-3; D is ambiguous. The length of the CDR3 is 15 residues. Looked up from germline, CDR1 is PRHDT and CDR2 is FYEKMQ (reference sequence). Trimming took 7 bases from V and 0 from J, leaving 13 bases between them. The CDR3: CASTPGPSSGNTIYF. As DNA, the CDR3 is TGTGCCAGCACCCCCGGTCCGAGCTCTGGAAACACCATATATTTT.

The chain employs TRBV28 and TRBJ2-1, with 14 positions matching TRBD2. The trim removed 3 bases at V and 7 bases at J, leaving 2 bases unmatched. The V gene's germline CDR1 is MDHEN and CDR2 SYDVKM. The CDR3 is 15 amino acids. CDR3 DNA: TGTGCCAGCAGTTTTGGACTAGCGGGAGGTAATGAGCAGTTCTTC. It encodes CASSFGLAGGNEQFF.

V is TRBV10-3 and J is TRBJ2-7; 9 bases are a match to TRBD1. CDR3 length equals 14 residues. Looked up from germline, CDR1 is ENHRY and CDR2 is SYGVKD. Losses at the gene ends were 8 bases for V and 7 bases for J; bases not matched to a gene: 12. The CDR3 DNA reads TGTGCCATCGGCCACGGGACAGGGATGGGGGAGCAGTACTTC. Translation: CAIGHGTGMGEQYF.

V usage is TRBV28 and J usage is TRBJ1-6; D perhaps matches TRBD1 (5 bases). The CDR3 spans 15 residues. Germline V gives CDR1 MDHEN, CDR2 SYDVKM. With 0 bases removed from V and 2 bases from J, the gap between germline ends came to 5 bases. CDR3 sequence: CASSLWGAYNSPLHF. CDR3 bases: TGTGCCAGCAGTTTATGGGGGGCCTATAATTCACCCCTCCACTTT.

The gene calls are TRBV13 and TRBJ1-1, with D tentatively TRBD1 (5 bases). Germline V CDR1 and CDR2: PRHDT, FYEKMQ (reference sequence). This CDR3 comprises 14 residues. Trimming removed 4 bases from V and 4 bases from J, with 13 bases in between. This chain's CDR3 is CASSSPDSSTEAFF. Here the CDR3 DNA reads TGTGCCAGCAGCTCACCCGACAGCAGCACTGAAGCTTTCTTT.

The chain couples TRBV27 to TRBJ1-5; TRBD1 matches 7 bases. V shed 8 bases, J shed 1 base, and the junction held 11 bases outside the gene matches. Germline V gives CDR1 MNHEY, CDR2 SMNVEV (reference sequence). CDR3 length equals 16 residues. The DNA for the CDR3 is TGTGCCAGCGCGACAGGGCCCCCACTCAGCAATCAGCCCCAGCATTTT. Amino acids: CASATGPPLSNQPQHF.